Each of the 18 T cell receptor beta chains below was sequenced from the same sample in a study of CXCR3-negative and CXCR3-positive naive CD8 T cells. Their specific antigens are unknown. The authors made the TRB cDNA libraries by 5' RACE using UMI labels. One entry per CDR3 protein, without DNA, is what TCRdb gives after re-calling the 5' RACE reads. The sample holds over 150,000 distinct CDR3 sequences. The study, taken as a whole, reports: Against CXCR3-negative naive cells, CXCR3-positive naive cells showed more hydrophobic TRB CDR3s.

Sequencing was performed on naive CXCR3+ CD8+ T cells from blood. Specified subset: CD45RO-CCR7+CD27+CD95- naive CD8+ T cells expressing CXCR3 (TNR3+). These receptors all stem from a human donor in good health. Some clones in this sample may be carry-over from other donors' samples.

The rearrangement uses TRBV12-3 or TRBV12-4 and TRBJ2-7; TCRdb gives TRBD1 as the D gene, but with no DNA this cannot be confirmed. CDR3 length: 16 amino acids. CDR3 residues: CASTRSSDRLDYEQYF.

The chain uses TRBV7-3 and TRBJ2-7. The CDR3 extends over 15 amino acids. Germline CDR1 and CDR2: SGHTA and FQGTGA. CDR3 sequence: CASSLADSSSYEQYF. The complete variable domain, with remaining parts taken from reference TRBV7-3 and TRBJ2-7, reads GAGVSQTPSNKVTEKGKYVELRCDPISGHTALYWYRQSLGQGPEFLIYFQGTGAADDSGLPNDRFFAVRPEGSVSTLKIQRTERGDSAVYLCASSLADSSSYEQYFGPGTRLTVT.

The V and J genes are TRBV13 and TRBJ2-6; the TCRdb call, TRBD2, lacks DNA for checking. The germline CDR1 and CDR2 sequences are PRHDT and FYEKMQ (reference sequence). The CDR3 covers 17 residues. CDR3 in amino acids: CASSTGGEISGANVLTF.

J is TRBJ2-5 and V is TRBV19; TCRdb's D call of TRBD2 is untestable without DNA. The CDR3 is 13 residues long. The V gene's germline CDR1 is LNHDA and CDR2 SQIVND (reference sequence). The CDR3: CASSGREGETQYF.

The rearrangement joins TRBV30 to TRBJ2-2; TCRdb designates TRBD2, a call that cannot be tested without DNA. The CDR3 is made up of 15 amino acids. The germline gives CDR1 GTSNPN, CDR2 SVGIG (reference sequence). The CDR3 loop reads CAWSVSTLPTGELFF. Full variable domain (outside the CDR3, taken from reference TRBV30 and TRBJ2-2): SQTIHQWPATLVQPVGSPLSLECTVEGTSNPNLYWYRQAAGRGLQLLFYSVGIGQISSEVPQNLSASRPQDRQFILSSKKLLLSDSGFYLCAWSVSTLPTGELFFGEGSRLTVL.

This chain connects TRBV29-1 to TRBJ2-2; TCRdb lists TRBD2, though no DNA is available to test this call. The CDR3 contains 16 residues. Germline CDR1 reads SQVTM; CDR2 reads ANQGSEA. Here the CDR3 reads CSVEIAGLTNTGELFF.

The chain has TRBV7-8 and TRBJ2-7; TCRdb's D call, TRBD1, is unchecked because there is no DNA. Germline CDR1 SGHVS, CDR2 FQNEAQ. The CDR3 has 16 residues. This chain's CDR3 is CASRPLGWGPPYEQYF.

J is TRBJ2-7 and V is TRBV20-1; the D gene TCRdb calls, TRBD1, cannot be checked with no DNA. Germline lookup yields CDR1 DFQATT and CDR2 SNEGSKA (reference sequence). This CDR3 has 13 residues. CDR3 protein: CSARRGNSYEQYF.

The rearrangement joins TRBV4-1 to TRBJ2-7; the D call of TRBD1 rests on TCRdb alone, since no DNA is present to check it. The CDR3 totals 15 residues. From germline, CDR1 is MGHRA and CDR2 YSYEKL. Here the CDR3 reads CASSQDTGARHEQYF.

The chain is built from TRBV12-3 or TRBV12-4 and TRBJ2-7; TCRdb indicates TRBD2, and absent DNA this call remains unverified. The CDR3 covers 17 residues. The CDR3 loop reads CASSHPGTSGSFHEQYF.

The V call is TRBV4-2, the J call TRBJ2-7. Germline V CDR1 and CDR2: LGHNA, YNFKEQ. The CDR3 is made up of 12 amino acids. CDR3 region: CASSQGIEKQYF.

V gene TRBV15 combines with J gene TRBJ2-7. Looked up from germline, CDR1 is LNHNV and CDR2 is YYDKDF (reference sequence). The CDR3 has 14 residues. This chain's CDR3 is CATSRVLVTHEQYF.

This chain connects TRBV18 to TRBJ2-7. The CDR3 is made up of 14 amino acids. CDR1 KGHSH and CDR2 LQKENI come from the germline V gene. CDR3 amino acids: CASSLRGGAYEQYF.

The J gene is TRBJ2-3, the V gene TRBV6-5; TCRdb names TRBD2, which stays unverified in the absence of DNA. CDR1 MNHEY and CDR2 SVGAGI come from the germline V gene. The CDR3 spans 17 residues. CDR3 sequence: CASSPDPGTSGTDTQYF.

The chain employs TRBV7-2 and TRBJ1-1; TCRdb indicates TRBD1, and absent DNA this call remains unverified. The CDR3 totals 14 residues. Germline V lookup: CDR1 SGHTA, CDR2 FQGNSA. CDR3 amino acids: CASSPIQSDRGAFF.

V gene TRBV5-1 combines with J gene TRBJ2-4. Germline lookup yields CDR1 SGHRS and CDR2 YFSETQ. CDR3 length: 13 amino acids. The CDR3 sequence: CASSDSLNNIQYF. Full variable domain (rest looked up from reference TRBV5-1 and TRBJ2-4): KAGVTQTPRYLIKTRGQQVTLSCSPISGHRSVSWYQQTPGQGLQFLFEYFSETQRNKGNFPGRFSGRQFSNSRSEMNVSTLELGDSALYLCASSDSLNNIQYFGAGTRLSVL.

This CDR3 is CASSQDNWSDYNEQFF. The chain has TRBV4-3 and TRBJ2-1. The CDR3 runs 16 residues. Germline V gives CDR1 LGHNA, CDR2 YSLEER.

The rearrangement joins TRBV28 to TRBJ2-2. The CDR3 is 14 residues long. Germline-derived CDR1 and CDR2 are MDHEN and SYDVKM. The CDR3 spells CASSPTSSAGELFF. Full variable domain (missing parts from reference TRBV28 and TRBJ2-2): DVKVTQSSRYLVKRTGEKVFLECVQDMDHENMFWYRQDPGLGLRLIYFSYDVKMKEKGDIPEGYSVSREKKERFSLILESASTNQTSMYLCASSPTSSAGELFFGEGSRLTVL.